This T cell receptor beta chain was sequenced for a study of cytomegalovirus exposure and HLA in healthy donors. This clone was observed once. It was with 60 Vbeta and 13 Jbeta primers that the PCR ran. TCRdb's copy holds only in-frame clones and misses some; the assay was immunoSEQ multiplex PCR. This sample has some 150,000 clones, with more than 60% found just once. Per the germline V gene, CDR1 is LNHDA and CDR2 is SQIVND (reference sequence). The CDR3 length is 16 residues. The V and J ends lost 11 bases and 2 bases, in that order; junction bases with no gene match: 10. The rearrangement uses TRBV19 and TRBJ2-1; TRBD2 agrees at 12 bases. Sequences were obtained from PBMCs. This TCR came from a middle-aged man in good health and CMV-seronegative. CDR3 in amino acids: CARAGASGGAYNEQFF. The CDR3 DNA is TGTGCCCGCGCCGGGGCTAGCGGGGGGGCCTACAATGAGCAGTTCTTC.